A selection of T cell receptor beta chains follows, all from one sample in a study of blood T cell repertoires in COVID-19. Libraries were prepared by immunoSEQ multiplex PCR; TCRdb keeps only in-frame clonotypes and omits some of them. Of 120,000 to 150,000 clones in the sample, roughly 86% are singletons; the top ten hold over 5%. The sequencing input was peripheral blood. These receptors all come from a human donor in a cohort sampled during active COVID-19. Both conserved end residues are part of each CDR3. The order of the fields is J gene, V gene, clone size, D gene, CDR3 DNA, CDR3 protein. The D gene is left open where the match is weak. The size of a clone is reported for some rows only, either as once, few or many, or as a class for expanded clones.

>TRBJ2-7|TRBV12-3/TRBV12-4|NA|TRBD1
TGTGCCAGCAAAAGCGACAGGGGGTACGAGCAGTACTTC
CASKSDRGYEQYF
>TRBJ1-1|TRBV19|NA|NA
TGTGCCAGTAGTGCCGGGGCAGGGGAGGGCACTGAAGCTTTCTTT
CASSAGAGEGTEAFF
>TRBJ2-5|TRBV7-8|NA|NA
TGTGCCAGCAGCTTAGAGAGGCGTGGGGGCAGTCCCTGGCAGACCCAGTACTTC
CASSLERRGGSPWQTQYF
>TRBJ2-7|TRBV18|NA|TRBD1
TGTGCCAGCTCATTCACGGGACAGGGGGACAACGAGCAGTACTTC
CASSFTGQGDNEQYF
>TRBJ2-1|TRBV28|NA|TRBD1
TGTGCCAGCACCGAAACCGGGACAGCTTACAATGAGCAGTTCTTC
CASTETGTAYNEQFF
>TRBJ1-1|TRBV11-3|NA|NA
TGTGCCAGCAGTCTAACAGGGCCTAACACTGAAGCTTTCTTT
CASSLTGPNTEAFF
>TRBJ2-7|TRBV24-1|NA|NA
TGTGCCACCAGTGACAACACAGGCCCCTACGAGCAGTACTTC
CATSDNTGPYEQYF
>TRBJ2-3|TRBV10-3|NA|NA
TGTGCCACCAGCCTTTCAGATACGCAGTATTTT
CATSLSDTQYF
>TRBJ2-5|TRBV14|many|NA
TGTGCCAGCAGCCCCCTGGGTGGGTTCAGGGACCAAGAGACCCAGTACTTC
CASSPLGGFRDQETQYF
>TRBJ2-1|TRBV11-2|NA|TRBD2
TGTGCCAGCAGCGACCCGGGACTAGCGGGATACAATGAGCAGTTCTTC
CASSDPGLAGYNEQFF
>TRBJ2-5|TRBV15|NA|NA
TGTGCCACCAGCAGAGATACCAGCCAAGAGACCCAGTACTTC
CATSRDTSQETQYF
>TRBJ1-1|TRBV27|NA|TRBD1
TGTGCCAGCAGTTCCGCTACAGGGGGCGTCGGAAAAGCTTTCTTT
CASSSATGGVGKAFF
>TRBJ1-2|TRBV9|NA|NA
TGTGCCAGCAGCGTAGCGGCGGGCGGCTACACCTTC
CASSVAAGGYTF